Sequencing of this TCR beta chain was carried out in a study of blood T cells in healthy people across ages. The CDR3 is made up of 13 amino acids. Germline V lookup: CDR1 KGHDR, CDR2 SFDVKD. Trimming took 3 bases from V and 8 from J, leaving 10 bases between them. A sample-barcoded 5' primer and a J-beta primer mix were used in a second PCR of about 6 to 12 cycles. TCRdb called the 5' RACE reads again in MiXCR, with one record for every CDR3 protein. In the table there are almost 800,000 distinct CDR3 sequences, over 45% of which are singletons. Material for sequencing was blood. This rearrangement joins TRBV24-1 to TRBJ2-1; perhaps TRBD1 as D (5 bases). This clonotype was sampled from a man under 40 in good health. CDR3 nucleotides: TGTGCCACCAGTGATGGGGCAAAAGATGAGCAGTTCTTC. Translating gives CATSDGAKDEQFF.